The 10 T cell receptor beta chains below all came from one sample that was sequenced in a study of CD8 T cells in Susac syndrome. Random hexamers served to reverse transcribe about 0.45 to 1 ug RNA. TCRdb reprocessed the immunoSEQ multiplex PCR reads with MiXCR, giving one entry per CDR3 protein. The table shows about 130,000 distinct CDR3 sequences, with 80% to 85% occurring only once. The sequenced sample consisted of CD8+ T cells from PBMCs. These receptor sequences come from a human donor with multiple sclerosis.

This rearrangement joins TRBV9 to TRBJ1-2; D perhaps matches TRBD1 (5 bases). There are 16 residues in the CDR3. The V end lost 0 bases, the J end lost 8 bases, and 20 bases lay between the germline ends. Germline V CDR1 and CDR2: SGDLS, YYNGEE. CDR3 residues: CASSVEGEPGPGGYTF. CDR3 bases: TGTGCCAGCAGCGTAGAAGGGGAGCCAGGCCCCGGGGGCTACACCTTC.

The J gene is TRBJ2-2, the V gene TRBV4-3; D is uncertain. The CDR3 totals 14 residues. V dropped 3 bases and J dropped 3 bases, with 8 bases sitting between them. CDR1 LGHNA and CDR2 YSLEER come from the germline V gene. For the CDR3, the DNA is TGCGCCAGCAGCCAGTGGGATGACACCGGGGAGCTGTTTTTT. Its translation is CASSQWDDTGELFF.

This chain uses TRBV7-2 with TRBJ2-5, with a tentative D call TRBD2 (5 bases). This CDR3 comprises 15 residues. The V and J ends lost 1 base and 5 bases respectively, with 14 bases between them. Looked up from germline, CDR1 is SGHTA and CDR2 is FQGNSA. The CDR3 protein is CASSLGVGVGETQYF. DNA of the CDR3: TGTGCCAGCAGCTTAGGGGTCGGGGTCGGGGAGACCCAGTACTTC.

V and J are TRBV28 and TRBJ2-1, with 8 bases aligning to TRBD2. Germline V gene lookup returns CDR1 MDHEN and CDR2 SYDVKM. This CDR3 is 16 amino acids long. V trimming: 1 base; J trimming: 7 bases; junction bases outside the gene matches: 9. CDR3 region: CASSLYRGGVINEQFF. The CDR3 DNA sequence: TGTGCCAGCAGTTTATATCGGGGGGGCGTCATAAATGAGCAGTTCTTC.

This chain uses TRBV27 with TRBJ2-2, with 9 bases identical to TRBD2. Germline trimming cut 8 bases from V and 6 bases from J; bases unmatched to any gene: 10. Germline V lookup: CDR1 MNHEY, CDR2 SMNVEV (reference sequence). The CDR3 is 15 residues long. Written as DNA, the CDR3 is TGTGCCAGCCGGTGGGCTAGCGGGGCTCCCGGGGAGCTGTTTTTT. Amino acids: CASRWASGAPGELFF.

V gene TRBV25-1 combines with J gene TRBJ1-4; 8 positions match TRBD1. Germline values: CDR1 MGHDK, CDR2 SYGVNS. The V segment lost 3 bases and the J segment 10 bases; nucleotides outside the gene matches: 13. The CDR3 has 16 residues. The CDR3 sequence: CASSEPPQGARRKLFF. DNA of the CDR3: TGTGCCAGCAGTGAGCCACCCCAGGGGGCGCGGAGAAAACTGTTTTTT.

V usage is TRBV7-2 and J usage is TRBJ1-3, with a tentative D call TRBD1 (5 bases). The V end was cut by 2 bases, the J end by 7 bases, with 15 bases between. Per germline, CDR1 SGHTA and CDR2 FQGNSA. The CDR3 extends over 15 amino acids. The CDR3 spells CASSLSNRLSNTIYF. Here the CDR3 DNA reads TGTGCCAGCAGCTTATCGAACAGGTTGTCGAACACCATATATTTT.

This clonotype was seen a single time. This chain connects TRBV7-9 to TRBJ1-1, with D perhaps matching TRBD1 (5 bases). V was cut by 0 bases and J by 8 bases, with 16 bases left in between. This CDR3 has 15 residues. The germline CDR1 and CDR2 sequences are SEHNR and FQNEAQ (reference sequence). In DNA form, the CDR3 reads TGTGCCAGCAGCTTAGCTGACCCGGTGGGGGACGAAGCTTTCTTT. Protein sequence: CASSLADPVGDEAFF. Full variable domain (outside the CDR3, taken from reference TRBV7-9 and TRBJ1-1): DTGVSQNPRHKITKRGQNVTFRCDPISEHNRLYWYRQTLGQGPEFLTYFQNEAQLEKSRLLSDRFSAERPKGSFSTLEIQRTEQGDSAMYLCASSLADPVGDEAFFGQGTRLTVV.

The V call is TRBV3-1, the J call TRBJ1-2; D not certain. The CDR3 totals 15 residues. CDR1 and CDR2 from the germline V gene are LGHDT and YNNKEL (reference sequence). V was pared by 3 bases and J by 0 bases, with 11 bases between. In DNA form, the CDR3 reads TGTGCCAGCAGCCAGAATTGGGAGCCTAACTATGGCTACACCTTC. This encodes CASSQNWEPNYGYTF.

This clonotype was picked up a small number of times. The chain employs TRBV10-3 and TRBJ2-3; 7 bases are a match to TRBD2. From germline, CDR1 is ENHRY and CDR2 SYGVKD. CDR3 length equals 16 residues. Trimming took 4 bases from V and 0 from J; bases not matched to a gene: 7. CDR3: CAISAGGGSSTDTQYF. The CDR3 bases are TGTGCCATCAGTGCGGGGGGAGGGTCCAGCACAGATACGCAGTATTTT.